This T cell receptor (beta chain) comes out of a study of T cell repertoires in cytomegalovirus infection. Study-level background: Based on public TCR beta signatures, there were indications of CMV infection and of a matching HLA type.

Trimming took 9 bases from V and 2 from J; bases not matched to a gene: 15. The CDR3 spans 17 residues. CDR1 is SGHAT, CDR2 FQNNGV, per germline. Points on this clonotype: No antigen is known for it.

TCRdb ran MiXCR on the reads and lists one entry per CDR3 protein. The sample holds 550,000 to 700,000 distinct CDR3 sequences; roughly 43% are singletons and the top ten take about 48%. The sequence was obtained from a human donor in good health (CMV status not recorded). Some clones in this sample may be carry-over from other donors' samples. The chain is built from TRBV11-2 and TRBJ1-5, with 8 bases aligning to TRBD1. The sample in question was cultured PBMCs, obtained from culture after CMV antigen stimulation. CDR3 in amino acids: CASIEDRDFFGNQPQHF. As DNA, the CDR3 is TGTGCCAGTATTGAGGACAGGGATTTTTTCGGCAATCAGCCCCAGCATTTT.